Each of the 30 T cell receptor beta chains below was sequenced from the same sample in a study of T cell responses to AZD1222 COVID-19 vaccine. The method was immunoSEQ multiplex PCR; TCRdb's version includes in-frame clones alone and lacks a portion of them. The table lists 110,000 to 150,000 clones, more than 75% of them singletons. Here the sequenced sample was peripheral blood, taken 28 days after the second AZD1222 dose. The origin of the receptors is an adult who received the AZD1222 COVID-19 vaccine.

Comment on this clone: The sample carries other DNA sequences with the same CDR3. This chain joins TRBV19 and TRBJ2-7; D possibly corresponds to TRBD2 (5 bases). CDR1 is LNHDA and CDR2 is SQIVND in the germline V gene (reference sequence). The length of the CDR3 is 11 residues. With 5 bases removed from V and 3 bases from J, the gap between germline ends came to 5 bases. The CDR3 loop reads CASSRGYEQYF. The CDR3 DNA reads TGTGCCAGTAGTCGGGGCTACGAGCAGTACTTC. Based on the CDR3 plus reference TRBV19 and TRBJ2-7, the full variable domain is DGGITQSPKYLFRKEGQNVTLSCEQNLNHDAMYWYRQDPGQGLRLIYYSQIVNDFQKGDIAEGYSVSREKKESFPLTVTSAQKNPTAFYLCASSRGYEQYFGPGTRLTVT.

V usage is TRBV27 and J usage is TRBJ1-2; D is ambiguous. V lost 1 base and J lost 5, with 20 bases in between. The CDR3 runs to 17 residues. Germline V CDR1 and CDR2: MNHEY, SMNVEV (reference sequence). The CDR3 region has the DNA TGTGCCAGCAGTTTATTAAGTTCGGAAGTGACTTTGTATGGCTACACCTTC. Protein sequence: CASSLLSSEVTLYGYTF.

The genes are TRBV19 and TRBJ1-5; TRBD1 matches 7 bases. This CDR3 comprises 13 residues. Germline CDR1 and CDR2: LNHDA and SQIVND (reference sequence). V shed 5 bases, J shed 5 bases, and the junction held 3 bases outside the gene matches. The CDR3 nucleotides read TGTGCCAGTAGTGGACAGGTGGATCAGCCCCAGCATTTT. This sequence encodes CASSGQVDQPQHF.

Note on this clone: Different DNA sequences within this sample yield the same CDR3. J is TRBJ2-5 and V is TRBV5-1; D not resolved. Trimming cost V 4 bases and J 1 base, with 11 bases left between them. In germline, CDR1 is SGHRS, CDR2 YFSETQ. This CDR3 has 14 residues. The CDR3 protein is CASSMDGSQETQYF. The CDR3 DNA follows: TGCGCCAGCAGCATGGACGGTTCCCAAGAGACCCAGTACTTC.

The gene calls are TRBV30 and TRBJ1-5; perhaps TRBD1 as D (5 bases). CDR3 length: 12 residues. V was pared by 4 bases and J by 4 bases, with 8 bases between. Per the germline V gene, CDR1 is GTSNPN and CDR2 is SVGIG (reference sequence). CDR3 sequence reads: CAWNRKNQPQHF. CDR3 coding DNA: TGTGCCTGGAACAGGAAAAATCAGCCCCAGCATTTT.

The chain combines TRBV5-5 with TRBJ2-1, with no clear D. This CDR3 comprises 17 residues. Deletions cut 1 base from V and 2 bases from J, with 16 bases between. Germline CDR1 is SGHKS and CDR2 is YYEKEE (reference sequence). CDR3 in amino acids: CASSLNSWSATYNEQFF. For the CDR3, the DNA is TGTGCCAGCAGCTTGAACTCTTGGTCGGCAACCTACAATGAGCAGTTCTTC.

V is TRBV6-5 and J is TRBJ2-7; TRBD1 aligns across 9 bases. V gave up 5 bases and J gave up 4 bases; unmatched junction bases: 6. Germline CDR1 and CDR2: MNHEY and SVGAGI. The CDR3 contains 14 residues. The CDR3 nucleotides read TGTGCCAGCAGTCCGACAGGGGGAATGTACGAGCAGTACTTC. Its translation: CASSPTGGMYEQYF.

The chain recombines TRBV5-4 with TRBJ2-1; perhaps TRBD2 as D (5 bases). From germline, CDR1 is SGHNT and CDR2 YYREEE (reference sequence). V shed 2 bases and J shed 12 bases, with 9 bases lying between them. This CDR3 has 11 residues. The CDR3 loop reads CASSLSAVQFF. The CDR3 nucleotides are TGTGCCAGCAGCTTATCAGCGGTGCAGTTCTTC.

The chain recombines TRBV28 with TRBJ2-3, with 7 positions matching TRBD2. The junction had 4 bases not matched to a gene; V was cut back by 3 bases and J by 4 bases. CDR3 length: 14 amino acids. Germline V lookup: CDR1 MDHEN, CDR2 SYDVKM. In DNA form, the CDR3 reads TGTGCCAGCAGTTTTTGGGAGGGTCCAGATACGCAGTATTTT. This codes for CASSFWEGPDTQYF.

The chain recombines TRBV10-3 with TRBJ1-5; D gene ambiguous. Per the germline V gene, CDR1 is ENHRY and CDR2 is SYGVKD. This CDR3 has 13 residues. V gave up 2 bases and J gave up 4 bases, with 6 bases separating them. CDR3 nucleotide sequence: TGTGCCATCAGTGAGCATTTGAATCAGCCCCAGCATTTT. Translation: CAISEHLNQPQHF.

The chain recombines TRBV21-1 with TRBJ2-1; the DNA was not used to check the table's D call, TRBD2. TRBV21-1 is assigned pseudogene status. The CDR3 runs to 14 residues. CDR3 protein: CASILAGVYNEQFF. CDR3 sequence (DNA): TGTGCCAGCATTCTCGCCGGGGTTTACAATGAGCAGTTCTTC.

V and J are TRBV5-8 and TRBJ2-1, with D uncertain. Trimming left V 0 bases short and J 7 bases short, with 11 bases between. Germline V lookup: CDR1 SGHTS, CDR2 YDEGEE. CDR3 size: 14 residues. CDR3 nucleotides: TGTGCCAGCAGCTTGGTGGGTTCCTTAAATGAGCAGTTCTTC. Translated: CASSLVGSLNEQFF.

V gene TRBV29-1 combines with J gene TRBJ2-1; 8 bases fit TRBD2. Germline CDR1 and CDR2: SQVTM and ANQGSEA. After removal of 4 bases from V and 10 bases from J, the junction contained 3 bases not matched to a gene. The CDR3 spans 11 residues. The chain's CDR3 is CSVGKRGEQFF. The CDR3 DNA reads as TGCAGCGTTGGTAAGCGGGGGGAGCAGTTCTTC.

In nucleotides, the CDR3 is TGTGCCAGCAGTTTGCAGACACCAAGGGAGGGGCATACGCAGTATTTT. Residues: CASSLQTPREGHTQYF. This chain links TRBV6-5 with TRBJ2-3; 7 positions agree with TRBD2. The CDR3 is 16 residues long. Trimming cost V 4 bases and J 7 bases; bases outside gene matches: 14. Per the germline V gene, CDR1 is MNHEY and CDR2 is SVGAGI.

The CDR3 here is CASSIEGGKPQHF. CDR3 bases: TGTGCCAGTAGTATAGAAGGGGGCAAGCCCCAGCATTTT. The V and J genes are TRBV19 and TRBJ1-5, with 7 nucleotides matching TRBD1. Germline values: CDR1 LNHDA, CDR2 SQIVND (reference sequence). Losses at the gene ends were 0 bases for V and 8 bases for J; bases not matched to a gene: 1. The CDR3 is 13 residues long.

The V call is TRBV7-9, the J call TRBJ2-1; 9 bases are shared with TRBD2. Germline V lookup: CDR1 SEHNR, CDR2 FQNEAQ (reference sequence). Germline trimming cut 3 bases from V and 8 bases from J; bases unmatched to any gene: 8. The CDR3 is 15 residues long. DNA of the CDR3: TGTGCCAGCAGCTTTCGGTTAGCGGGAGATCATGAGCAGTTCTTC. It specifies CASSFRLAGDHEQFF.

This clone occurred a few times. Here the CDR3 reads CASSLLPTGTRTEAFF. For the CDR3, the DNA is TGTGCCAGCAGTTTGCTCCCGACAGGGACCAGGACTGAAGCTTTCTTT. The gene calls are TRBV28 and TRBJ1-1, with TRBD1 matching over 7 bases. There are 16 residues in the CDR3. Germline loops: CDR1 MDHEN, CDR2 SYDVKM. V trimming: 3 bases; J trimming: 5 bases; junction bases outside the gene matches: 12. Combining the CDR3 with reference TRBV28 and TRBJ1-1 gives the whole variable domain DVKVTQSSRYLVKRTGEKVFLECVQDMDHENMFWYRQDPGLGLRLIYFSYDVKMKEKGDIPEGYSVSREKKERFSLILESASTNQTSMYLCASSLLPTGTRTEAFFGQGTRLTVV.

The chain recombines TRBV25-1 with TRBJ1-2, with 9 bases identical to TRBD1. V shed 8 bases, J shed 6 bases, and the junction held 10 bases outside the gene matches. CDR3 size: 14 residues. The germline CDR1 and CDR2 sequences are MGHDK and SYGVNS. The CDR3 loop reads CASVSGTGIHGYTF. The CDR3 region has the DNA TGTGCCAGCGTAAGTGGGACAGGGATCCATGGCTACACCTTC.

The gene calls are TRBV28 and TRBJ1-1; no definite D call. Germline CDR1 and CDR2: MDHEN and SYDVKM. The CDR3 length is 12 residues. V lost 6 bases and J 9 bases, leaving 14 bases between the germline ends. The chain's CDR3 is CASSPQVGKAFF. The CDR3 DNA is TGTGCCAGCAGCCCTCAGGTGGGGAAAGCTTTCTTT.

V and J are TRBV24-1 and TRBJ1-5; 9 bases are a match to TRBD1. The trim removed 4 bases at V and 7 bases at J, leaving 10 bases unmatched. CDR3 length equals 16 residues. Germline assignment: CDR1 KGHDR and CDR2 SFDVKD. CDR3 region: CATSDPGTGPGQPQHF. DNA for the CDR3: TGTGCCACCAGTGACCCCGGGACAGGGCCTGGGCAGCCCCAGCATTTT.

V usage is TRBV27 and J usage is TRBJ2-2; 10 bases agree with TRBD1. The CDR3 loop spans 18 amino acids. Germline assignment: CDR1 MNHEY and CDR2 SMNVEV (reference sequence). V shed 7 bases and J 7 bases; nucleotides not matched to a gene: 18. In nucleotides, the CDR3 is TGTGCCAGCACCGGAGCGGGACAGGGGAGGTCAATCCTCGGGGAGCTGTTTTTT. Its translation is CASTGAGQGRSILGELFF.

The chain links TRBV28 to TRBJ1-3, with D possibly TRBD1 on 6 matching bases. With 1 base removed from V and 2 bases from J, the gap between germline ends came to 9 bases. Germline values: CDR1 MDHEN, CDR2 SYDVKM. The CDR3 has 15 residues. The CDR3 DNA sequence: TGTGCCAGCAGTTTATTACAGGGAACTGGAAACACCATATATTTT. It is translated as CASSLLQGTGNTIYF.

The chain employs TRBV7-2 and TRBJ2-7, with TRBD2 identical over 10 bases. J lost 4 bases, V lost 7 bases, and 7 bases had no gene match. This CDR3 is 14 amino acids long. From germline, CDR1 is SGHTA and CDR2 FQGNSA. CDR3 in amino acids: CASNTAGGPYEQYF. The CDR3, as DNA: TGTGCCAGCAATACAGCGGGGGGGCCTTACGAGCAGTACTTC.

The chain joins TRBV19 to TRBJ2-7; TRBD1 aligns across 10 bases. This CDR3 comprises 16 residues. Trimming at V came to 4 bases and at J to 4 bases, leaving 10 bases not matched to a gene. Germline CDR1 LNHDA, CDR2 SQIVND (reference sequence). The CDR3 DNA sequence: TGTGCCAGTAGTAAAACGTCCGGGACAGGGGTATACGAGCAGTACTTC. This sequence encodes CASSKTSGTGVYEQYF.

The CDR3, as DNA: TGTGCCAGCAGCGTCCCCCTCAAGTATGGCTACACCTTC. It encodes CASSVPLKYGYTF. The genes are TRBV21-1 and TRBJ1-2. TRBV21-1 is assigned pseudogene status. The CDR3 contains 13 residues.

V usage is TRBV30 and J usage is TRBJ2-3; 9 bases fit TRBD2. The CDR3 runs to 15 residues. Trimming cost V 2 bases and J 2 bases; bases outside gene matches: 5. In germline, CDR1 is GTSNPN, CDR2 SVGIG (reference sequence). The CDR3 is CAWSSSGSYTDTQYF. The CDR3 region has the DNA TGTGCCTGGAGTAGTAGCGGGAGTTACACAGATACGCAGTATTTT.

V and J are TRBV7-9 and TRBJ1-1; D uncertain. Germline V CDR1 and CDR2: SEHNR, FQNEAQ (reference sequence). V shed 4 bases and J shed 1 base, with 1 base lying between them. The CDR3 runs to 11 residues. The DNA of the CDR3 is TGTGCCAGCAGCTCGAACACTGAAGCTTTCTTT. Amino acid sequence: CASSSNTEAFF.

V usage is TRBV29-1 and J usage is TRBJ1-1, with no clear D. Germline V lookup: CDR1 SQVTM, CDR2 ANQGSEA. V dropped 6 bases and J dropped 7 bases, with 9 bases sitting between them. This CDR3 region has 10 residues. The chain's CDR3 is CSVGGVEAFF. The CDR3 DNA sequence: TGCAGCGTCGGAGGAGTTGAAGCTTTCTTT.

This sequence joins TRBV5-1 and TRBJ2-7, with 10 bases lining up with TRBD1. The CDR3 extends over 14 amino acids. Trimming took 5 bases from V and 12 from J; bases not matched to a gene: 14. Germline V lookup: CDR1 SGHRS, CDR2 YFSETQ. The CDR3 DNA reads TGCGCCAGCAGGTCGCCCGGGACAGGGGACATGGTGTACTTC. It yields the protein CASRSPGTGDMVYF.

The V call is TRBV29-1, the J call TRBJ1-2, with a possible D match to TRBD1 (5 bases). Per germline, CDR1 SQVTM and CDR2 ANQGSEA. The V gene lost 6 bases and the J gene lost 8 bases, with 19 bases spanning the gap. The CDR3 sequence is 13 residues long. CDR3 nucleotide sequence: TGCAGCGTCACCGGGACCCAGGAGGTGGGCTACACCTTC. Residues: CSVTGTQEVGYTF. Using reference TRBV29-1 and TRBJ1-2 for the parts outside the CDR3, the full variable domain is SAVISQKPSRDICQRGTSLTIQCQVDSQVTMMFWYRQQPGQSLTLIATANQGSEATYESGFVIDKFPISRPNLTFSTLTVSNMSPEDSSIYLCSVTGTQEVGYTFGSGTRLTVV.